The next 28 T cell receptor beta chains were all read from a single sample in a study of memory CD4+ T cells and cytomegalovirus serostatus. Produced via immunoSEQ multiplex PCR; TCRdb's table is partial and in-frame only. The sample has about 82,000 clones, 80% seen once. The sort gate was single viable CD3+CD4+CD8-CD45RO+ cells for memory CD4+ T cells. Input material: memory CD4+ T cells from blood. All receptors derive from an adult in good health and CMV-seronegative.

The V and J genes are TRBV29-1 and TRBJ2-2; TRBD2 matches at 9 bases. The CDR3 runs 16 residues. The germline gives CDR1 SQVTM, CDR2 ANQGSEA. The ends lost 3 bases at V and 0 bases at J; junction bases unmatched: 5. CDR3 in DNA: TGCAGCGTTGATGTACTAGCGGGTCCGAACACCGGGGAGCTGTTTTTT. Translation: CSVDVLAGPNTGELFF.

The chain recombines TRBV29-1 with TRBJ1-1, with 7 positions matching TRBD1. Trimming at V came to 6 bases and at J to 1 base, leaving 8 bases not matched to a gene. The germline gives CDR1 SQVTM, CDR2 ANQGSEA. The CDR3 has 14 amino acids. The CDR3 nucleotides read TGCAGCGTCCAACAGGGGTTCAGGAACACTGAAGCTTTCTTT. This translates into CSVQQGFRNTEAFF.

This clone is judged medium-sized. V and J are TRBV15 and TRBJ1-1; D uncertain. From germline, CDR1 is LNHNV and CDR2 YYDKDF (reference sequence). The ends were cut back, 3 bases at V and 3 bases at J, with 8 bases in the middle. The CDR3 spans 13 residues. The CDR3 DNA reads as TGTGCCACCAGCAGGGGTTATGACACTGAAGCTTTCTTT. Translation gives CATSRGYDTEAFF.

The chain couples TRBV9 to TRBJ1-3, with D unresolved. CDR1 is SGDLS, CDR2 YYNGEE, per germline. Trimming removed 0 bases from V and 2 bases from J, with 9 bases in between. This CDR3 has 15 residues. CDR3 bases: TGTGCCAGCAGCGTAGAAGACATTCCTGGAAACACCATATATTTT. Translating it yields CASSVEDIPGNTIYF.

This chain connects TRBV6-5 to TRBJ1-2; D is undetermined. The CDR3 covers 12 residues. Germline V gives CDR1 MNHEY, CDR2 SVGAGI. V was clipped by 8 bases and J by 8 bases, with 15 bases between them. The CDR3 sequence: CASGPRAEGYTF. Written as DNA, the CDR3 is TGTGCCAGCGGACCTCGGGCGGAGGGCTACACCTTC.

The J gene is TRBJ2-5, the V gene TRBV15, with no clear D. The germline V and J ends were trimmed by 0 bases and 2 bases, with 7 bases remaining between them. CDR1 and CDR2 from the germline V gene are LNHNV and YYDKDF (reference sequence). The CDR3 loop spans 14 amino acids. The CDR3 DNA reads as TGTGCCACCAGCAGAGATCGACGGCAAGAGACCCAGTACTTC. It encodes CATSRDRRQETQYF.

This clone was detected a few times. The chain combines TRBV4-1 with TRBJ1-1; D might be TRBD1 (5 bases). V lost 1 base, J lost 10 bases, and 10 bases lay in between. Germline CDR1 and CDR2: MGHRA and YSYEKL. The CDR3 is made up of 12 amino acids. As DNA, the CDR3 is TGCGCCAGCAGCCAAGGGGGGAATCGAGCTTTCTTT. Amino acids: CASSQGGNRAFF.

V and J are TRBV28 and TRBJ1-4, with D tentatively TRBD1 (5 bases). The V gene lost 5 bases and the J gene lost 11 bases, with 18 bases spanning the gap. Germline V gene lookup returns CDR1 MDHEN and CDR2 SYDVKM. The CDR3 totals 14 residues. As DNA, the CDR3 is TGTGCCAGCAGTCTCTGGACCGACGAGGGGAAACTGTTTTTT. Translated, it gives CASSLWTDEGKLFF.

In nucleotides, the CDR3 is TGTGCCATCAGTCCCCTCGGGGAAAACACTGAAGCTTTCTTT. It translates to CAISPLGENTEAFF. The chain recombines TRBV10-3 with TRBJ1-1, with unresolved D. V lost 5 bases to trimming and J lost 2 bases, with 12 bases between them. Looked up from germline, CDR1 is ENHRY and CDR2 is SYGVKD. There are 14 residues in the CDR3.

The sample holds one count of this clone. V and J are TRBV7-8 and TRBJ1-5, with D unclear. V was shortened by 1 base and J by 6 bases, with 4 bases between the two germline ends. This CDR3 region has 12 residues. Per the germline V gene, CDR1 is SGHVS and CDR2 is FQNEAQ. The CDR3 nucleotides are TGTGCCAGCAGCTTAGAATTTCAGCCCCAGCATTTT. Encoded protein: CASSLEFQPQHF.

The V and J genes are TRBV10-3 and TRBJ1-1; TRBD1 aligns across 9 bases. This CDR3 comprises 13 residues. V shed 4 bases and J 5 bases; nucleotides not matched to a gene: 2. Germline V gene data show CDR1 as ENHRY and CDR2 as SYGVKD. CDR3 nucleotide sequence: TGTGCCATCAGTGGGGGACAGGGTACTGAAGCTTTCTTT. Translating gives CAISGGQGTEAFF.

CDR3 region: CASSLRGRDYGYTF. CDR3 nucleotide sequence: TGTGCCAGCAGCCTGCGGGGACGGGACTATGGCTACACCTTC. The gene calls are TRBV5-6 and TRBJ1-2; weak D call: TRBD1 (5 bases). CDR1 and CDR2 (germline): SGHDT, YYEEEE. CDR3 length: 14 amino acids. Trimming removed 4 bases from V and 3 bases from J, with 13 bases in between.

This clone was found a few times. V is TRBV21-1 and J is TRBJ1-1; TRBD1 was called by the table and not checked on the DNA. TRBV21-1 is a known pseudogene. The length of the CDR3 is 15 residues. As DNA, the CDR3 is TGTGCCGGACGACAGTTTTTCGACATGGTTGCTGAAGCTTTCTTT. Amino acid sequence: CAGRQFFDMVAEAFF.

The chain joins TRBV9 to TRBJ2-3; the match to TRBD2 covers 11 bases. Germline V lookup: CDR1 SGDLS, CDR2 YYNGEE. The CDR3 consists of 15 residues. With V trimmed by 4 bases and J by 5 bases, 6 bases remained unmatched. This CDR3 reads CASSLSGGARDTQYF. The CDR3 DNA is TGTGCCAGCAGCCTTAGCGGGGGGGCCAGAGATACGCAGTATTTT.

The J gene is TRBJ1-1, the V gene TRBV10-1; D is perhaps TRBD1 (5 bases). The CDR3 length is 13 residues. V was trimmed by 2 bases and J by 10 bases, leaving 14 bases between them. Germline CDR1 is WNHNN and CDR2 is SYGVQD (reference sequence). The CDR3 region has the DNA TGCGCCAGCAGTGAGACCCAGACAGCGGGAGCTTTCTTT. Translated, it gives CASSETQTAGAFF.

The rearrangement links TRBV30 to TRBJ1-3; D is ambiguous. This CDR3 has 14 amino acids. The germline CDR1 and CDR2 sequences are GTSNPN and SVGIG (reference sequence). V shed 3 bases and J shed 0 bases, with 9 bases lying between them. Here the CDR3 reads CAWSWWDSGNTIYF. The CDR3, as DNA: TGTGCCTGGAGCTGGTGGGACTCTGGAAACACCATATATTTT. Complete variable domain (other parts from reference TRBV30 and TRBJ1-3): SQTIHQWPATLVQPVGSPLSLECTVEGTSNPNLYWYRQAAGRGLQLLFYSVGIGQISSEVPQNLSASRPQDRQFILSSKKLLLSDSGFYLCAWSWWDSGNTIYFGEGSWLTVV.

The chain couples TRBV6-5 to TRBJ2-2; 8 bases are a match to TRBD1. Germline loops: CDR1 MNHEY, CDR2 SVGAGI. This CDR3 region has 15 residues. J was trimmed by 10 bases and V by 0 bases; bases with no gene match: 7. As DNA, the CDR3 is TGTGCCAGCAGTTACTCCGGACAGGGCGATGAGGAGCTGTTTTTT. This encodes CASSYSGQGDEELFF.

The chain uses TRBV5-1 and TRBJ2-2; D is unresolved. Trimming shortened V by 4 bases and J by 4 bases, and 8 bases separated the two germline ends. The CDR3 is 13 residues long. Germline V gives CDR1 SGHRS, CDR2 YFSETQ. CDR3 DNA sequence: TGCGCCAGCAGCGGTACGTTCACCGGGGAGCTGTTTTTT. Amino acids: CASSGTFTGELFF.

V usage is TRBV12-5 and J usage is TRBJ2-1, with 9 bases identical to TRBD1. CDR1 is LGHNT, CDR2 FRNRAP, per germline. The CDR3 totals 16 residues. J lost 8 bases, V lost 5 bases, and 13 bases had no gene match. The CDR3 DNA reads TGTGCTAGTGGTCTGGCTTGGACAGGGGAGGTCTATGAGCAGTTCTTC. Translating it yields CASGLAWTGEVYEQFF.

The rearrangement uses TRBV9 and TRBJ1-5; unclear D gene. The V end lost 0 bases, the J end lost 0 bases, and 13 bases lay between the germline ends. The CDR3 loop spans 17 amino acids. Germline V CDR1 and CDR2: SGDLS, YYNGEE. The CDR3 DNA is TGTGCCAGCAGCGTAGGGGTCCACACCTCTAGCAATCAGCCCCAGCATTTT. This translates into CASSVGVHTSSNQPQHF.

The chain recombines TRBV4-1 with TRBJ2-3; D possibly corresponds to TRBD2 (7 bases). V lost 8 bases, J lost 3 bases, and 18 bases lay in between. CDR3 length: 15 residues. Germline V gives CDR1 MGHRA, CDR2 YSYEKL. The CDR3 is CASGAVGGATDTQYF. DNA for the CDR3: TGCGCCAGCGGGGCGGTGGGGGGGGCGACAGATACGCAGTATTTT.

J is TRBJ2-1 and V is TRBV15; TRBD2 aligns across 10 bases. Per the germline V gene, CDR1 is LNHNV and CDR2 is YYDKDF (reference sequence). CDR3 length: 16 residues. V was clipped by 2 bases and J by 9 bases; unmatched bases: 10. Here the CDR3 DNA reads TGTGCCACCAGCAGACCCCGCCTAGCGGGGGCGGGTGAGCAGTTCTTC. Amino acids: CATSRPRLAGAGEQFF.

This clone was counted ten times or more. The chain has TRBV6-5 and TRBJ2-7, with D possibly being TRBD2 (7 bases). Germline V gene sequence: CDR1 MNHEY, CDR2 SVGAGI. This CDR3 spans 13 amino acids. Trimming took 8 bases from V and 3 from J, leaving 14 bases between them. The CDR3 sequence is CASSAGEGYEQYF. The CDR3 nucleotides are TGTGCCAGCTCGGCAGGGGAGGGCTACGAGCAGTACTTC.

The chain combines TRBV29-1 with TRBJ2-6; D is undetermined. Trimming cost V 4 bases and J 4 bases, with 11 bases left between them. From germline, CDR1 is SQVTM and CDR2 ANQGSEA. The CDR3 covers 14 residues. CDR3 loop: CSVALSQGANVLTF. CDR3 coding DNA: TGCAGCGTTGCCCTCTCGCAAGGGGCCAACGTCCTGACTTTC.

This clone is a singleton in its sample. The gene calls are TRBV29-1 and TRBJ1-4; no firm D call. Trimming removed 4 bases from V and 0 bases from J, with 6 bases in between. The length of the CDR3 is 13 residues. The germline CDR1 and CDR2 sequences are SQVTM and ANQGSEA. The CDR3 DNA follows: TGCAGCGTTGGTCCAGCAACTAATGAAAAACTGTTTTTT. Protein sequence: CSVGPATNEKLFF.

DNA of the CDR3: TGTGCCAGCAGCGTAGGAGGGGGCACAAATGAAAAACTGTTTTTT. Amino acids: CASSVGGGTNEKLFF. J is TRBJ1-4 and V is TRBV9, with 7 bases identical to TRBD1. After removal of 0 bases from V and 5 bases from J, the junction contained 4 bases not matched to a gene. CDR1 and CDR2 (germline): SGDLS, YYNGEE. The CDR3 length is 15 residues.

The chain links TRBV7-3 to TRBJ2-1; D might be TRBD2 (6 bases). The CDR3 is made up of 15 amino acids. In germline, CDR1 is SGHTA, CDR2 FQGTGA. Trimming cost V 2 bases and J 0 bases, with 8 bases left between them. Written as DNA, the CDR3 is TGTGCCAGCAGCTTATTAGCGGACTCCTACAATGAGCAGTTCTTC. It translates to CASSLLADSYNEQFF. Variable domain in full (rest from reference TRBV7-3 and TRBJ2-1): GAGVSQTPSNKVTEKGKYVELRCDPISGHTALYWYRQSLGQGPEFLIYFQGTGAADDSGLPNDRFFAVRPEGSVSTLKIQRTERGDSAVYLCASSLLADSYNEQFFGPGTRLTVL.

This clone appeared once. The chain carries TRBV7-2 and TRBJ2-1; maybe TRBD2 (6 bases). The V gene's germline CDR1 is SGHTA and CDR2 FQGNSA. CDR3 size: 15 residues. The germline V and J ends were trimmed by 2 bases and 4 bases, with 12 bases remaining between them. The CDR3 DNA sequence: TGTGCCAGCAGCTTAAGTAGCGGCCAATACAATGAGCAGTTCTTC. It specifies CASSLSSGQYNEQFF.